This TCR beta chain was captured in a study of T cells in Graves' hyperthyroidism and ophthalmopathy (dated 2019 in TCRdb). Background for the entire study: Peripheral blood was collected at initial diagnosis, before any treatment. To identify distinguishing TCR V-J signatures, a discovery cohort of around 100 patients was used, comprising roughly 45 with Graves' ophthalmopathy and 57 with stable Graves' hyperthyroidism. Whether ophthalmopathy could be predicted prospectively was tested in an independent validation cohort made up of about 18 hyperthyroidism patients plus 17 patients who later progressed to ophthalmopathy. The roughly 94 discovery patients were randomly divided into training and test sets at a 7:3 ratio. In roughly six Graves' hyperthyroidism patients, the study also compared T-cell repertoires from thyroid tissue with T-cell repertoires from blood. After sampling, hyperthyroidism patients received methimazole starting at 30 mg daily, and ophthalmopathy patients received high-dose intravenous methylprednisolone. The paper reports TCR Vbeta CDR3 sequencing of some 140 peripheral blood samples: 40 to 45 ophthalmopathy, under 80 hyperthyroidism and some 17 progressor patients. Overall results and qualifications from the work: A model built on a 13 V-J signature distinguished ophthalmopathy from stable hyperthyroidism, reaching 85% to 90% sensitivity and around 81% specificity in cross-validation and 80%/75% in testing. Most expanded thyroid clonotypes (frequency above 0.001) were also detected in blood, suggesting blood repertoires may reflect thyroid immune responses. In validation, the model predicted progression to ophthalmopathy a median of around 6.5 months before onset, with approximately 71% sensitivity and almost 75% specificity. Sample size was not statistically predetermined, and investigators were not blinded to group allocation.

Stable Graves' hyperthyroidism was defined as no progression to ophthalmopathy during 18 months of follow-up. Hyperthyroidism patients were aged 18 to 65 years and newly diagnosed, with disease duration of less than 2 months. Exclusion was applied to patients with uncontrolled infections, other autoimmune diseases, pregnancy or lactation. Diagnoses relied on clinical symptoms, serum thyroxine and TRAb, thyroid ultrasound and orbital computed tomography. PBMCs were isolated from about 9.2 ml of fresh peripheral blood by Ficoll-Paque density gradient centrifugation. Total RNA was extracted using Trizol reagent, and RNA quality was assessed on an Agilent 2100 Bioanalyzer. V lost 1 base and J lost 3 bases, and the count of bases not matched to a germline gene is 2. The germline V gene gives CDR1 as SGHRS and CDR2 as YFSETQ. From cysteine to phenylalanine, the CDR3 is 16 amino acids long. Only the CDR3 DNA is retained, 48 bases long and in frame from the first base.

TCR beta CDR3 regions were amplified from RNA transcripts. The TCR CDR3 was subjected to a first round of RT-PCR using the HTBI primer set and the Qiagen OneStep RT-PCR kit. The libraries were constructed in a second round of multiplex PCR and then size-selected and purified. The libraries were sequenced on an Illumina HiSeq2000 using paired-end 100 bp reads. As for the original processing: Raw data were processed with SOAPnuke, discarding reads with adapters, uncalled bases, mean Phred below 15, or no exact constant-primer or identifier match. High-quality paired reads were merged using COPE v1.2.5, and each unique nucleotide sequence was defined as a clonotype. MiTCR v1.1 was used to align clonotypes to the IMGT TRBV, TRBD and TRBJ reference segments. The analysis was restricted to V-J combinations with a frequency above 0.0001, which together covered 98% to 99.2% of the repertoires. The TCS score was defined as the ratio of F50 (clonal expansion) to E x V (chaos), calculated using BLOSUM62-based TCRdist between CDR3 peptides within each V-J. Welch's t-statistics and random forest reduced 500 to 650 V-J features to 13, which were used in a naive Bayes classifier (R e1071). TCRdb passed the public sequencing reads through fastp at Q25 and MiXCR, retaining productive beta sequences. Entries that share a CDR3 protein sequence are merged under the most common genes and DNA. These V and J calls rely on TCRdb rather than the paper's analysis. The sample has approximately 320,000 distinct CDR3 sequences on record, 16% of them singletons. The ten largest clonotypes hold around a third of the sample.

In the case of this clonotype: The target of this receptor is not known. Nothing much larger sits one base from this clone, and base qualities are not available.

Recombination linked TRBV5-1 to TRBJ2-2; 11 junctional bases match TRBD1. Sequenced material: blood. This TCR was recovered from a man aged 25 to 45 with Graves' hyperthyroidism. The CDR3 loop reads CASSLRTGGHTGELFF. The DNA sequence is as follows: TGCGCCAGCAGCTTGCGGACAGGGGGCCACACCGGGGAGCTGTTTTTT.